Presented here are 19 T cell receptor beta chains from one specimen sequenced in a study of cytomegalovirus exposure and HLA in healthy donors. PCR was performed using 60 Vbeta and 13 Jbeta primers. The data were produced by immunoSEQ multiplex PCR, yet TCRdb's version contains in-frame clones alone and is incomplete. The sample holds roughly 65,000 clones, around three quarters seen once. Sequenced sample: PBMCs. The receptor set was obtained from a woman aged 25 to 39 in good health and CMV-seronegative.

The chain couples TRBV13 to TRBJ2-3, with 9 nucleotides matching TRBD2. V trimming: 5 bases; J trimming: 2 bases; junction bases outside the gene matches: 5. CDR1 and CDR2 (germline): PRHDT, FYEKMQ (reference sequence). This CDR3 is 15 amino acids long. CDR3 sequence: CASSRRGGPTDTQYF. The CDR3 DNA reads as TGTGCCAGCAGCCGGCGGGGGGGACCCACAGATACGCAGTATTTT.

V usage is TRBV29-1 and J usage is TRBJ1-5; 7 bases agree with TRBD1. Trimming cost V 7 bases and J 4 bases; bases outside gene matches: 4. Germline V CDR1 and CDR2: SQVTM, ANQGSEA. CDR3 length: 12 amino acids. The CDR3 coding sequence is TGCAGCGCCGGACAGGTTAATCAGCCCCAGCATTTT. Translating gives CSAGQVNQPQHF.

The CDR3 protein is CASSNTAGANVLTF. CDR3 nucleotides: TGTGCCAGCAGTAATACAGCTGGGGCCAACGTCCTGACTTTC. The chain has TRBV7-6 and TRBJ2-6; no reliable D call. The germline V and J ends were trimmed by 6 bases and 2 bases, with 8 bases remaining between them. This CDR3 has 14 amino acids. The germline V gene has CDR1 SGHVS and CDR2 FNYEAQ.

In its sample, this clone was seen a few times. V usage is TRBV7-2 and J usage is TRBJ2-1; 14 nucleotides align to TRBD2. CDR1 and CDR2 from the germline V gene are SGHTA and FQGNSA. The CDR3 is 18 residues long. V gave up 5 bases and J gave up 0 bases; unmatched junction bases: 6. CDR3 loop: CASSTRLAGGISYNEQFF. The CDR3 bases are TGTGCCAGCAGCACCAGACTAGCGGGGGGGATCTCCTACAATGAGCAGTTCTTC.

This clone was found a few times. A far larger clone differs by one base, so this is likely a read error. The same CDR3 also results from other DNA sequences found in this sample. V and J are TRBV4-1 and TRBJ2-6, with 7 bases matching TRBD2. This CDR3 is 16 amino acids long. The germline CDR1 and CDR2 sequences are MGHRA and YSYEKL. With 0 bases clipped from V and 2 bases from J, the junction kept 1 base outside the gene matches. The CDR3 spells CASSQDGGAGANVLTF. In nucleotides, the CDR3 is TGCGCCAGCAGCCAAGATGGGGGGGCTGGGGCCAACGTCCTGACTTTC.

This chain joins TRBV4-1 and TRBJ1-1; D is undetermined. The CDR3 totals 14 residues. Germline V CDR1 and CDR2: MGHRA, YSYEKL. Trimming stripped 4 bases from V and 11 bases from J, with 20 bases between. The DNA of the CDR3 is TGCGCCAGCAGCCGCACAGACGGCTATCTTGAGGCTTTCTTT. Translation gives CASSRTDGYLEAFF.

J is TRBJ2-7 and V is TRBV5-1; 7 nucleotides match TRBD1. Trimming at V came to 0 bases and at J to 7 bases, leaving 10 bases not matched to a gene. CDR3 size: 15 residues. The germline CDR1 and CDR2 sequences are SGHRS and YFSETQ. The CDR3 region has the DNA TGCGCCAGCAGCTTGGACAGGGGTCCGTCATGGGAGCAGTACTTC. Translation gives CASSLDRGPSWEQYF.

V usage is TRBV5-1 and J usage is TRBJ2-7, with 7 nucleotides matching TRBD1. V lost 3 bases to trimming and J lost 5 bases; unmatched junction nucleotides: 14. CDR3 length equals 16 residues. The germline CDR1 and CDR2 sequences are SGHRS and YFSETQ. The CDR3 nucleotides read TGCGCCAGCAGCTCCCGAGGGGGCCGAATTGGCCACGAGCAGTACTTC. It codes for CASSSRGGRIGHEQYF.

V and J are TRBV29-1 and TRBJ1-1; perhaps TRBD1 as D (6 bases). V was pared by 4 bases and J by 11 bases, with 14 bases between. This CDR3 spans 11 amino acids. CDR1 is SQVTM, CDR2 ANQGSEA, per germline. In DNA, the CDR3 is TGCAGCGTTGTCCAGGGGCCAGCGGCTTTCTTT. Encoded protein: CSVVQGPAAFF.

Turning to this clone: The junction differs from germline at one of its ends, possibly a read error. The chain couples TRBV7-7 to TRBJ2-5; 8 bases map to TRBD2. Germline CDR1 is SSHAT and CDR2 is FNYEAQ (reference sequence). The CDR3 totals 14 residues. DNA of the CDR3: TGTGCTAGCAGCTTAGCGGGACTCCAAGAGACCCAGTACTTC. Its translation is CASSLAGLQETQYF.

The chain recombines TRBV6-5 with TRBJ1-3; D is perhaps TRBD1 (5 bases). V was shortened by 0 bases and J by 2 bases, with 11 bases between the two germline ends. The CDR3 is 16 residues long. The germline V gene has CDR1 MNHEY and CDR2 SVGAGI. The CDR3 here is CASSYSGGGAGNTIYF. CDR3 bases: TGTGCCAGCAGTTACTCTGGCGGGGGGGCTGGAAACACCATATATTTT.

This clone was seen only once. The chain uses TRBV5-1 and TRBJ2-3; tentatively, D is TRBD2 (5 bases). The germline CDR1 and CDR2 sequences are SGHRS and YFSETQ. Deletions cut 4 bases from V and 1 base from J, with 16 bases between. The CDR3 sequence is 16 residues long. CDR3 sequence (DNA): TGCGCCAGCAGCCGCGCGCCCGGAGGCGGCACAGATACGCAGTATTTT. Protein sequence: CASSRAPGGGTDTQYF.

The rearrangement links TRBV30 to TRBJ1-1, with TRBD1 as a possible D gene (6 bases). This CDR3 is 15 amino acids long. In germline, CDR1 is GTSNPN, CDR2 SVGIG (reference sequence). Trimming took off 5 bases at V and 1 base at J, with 17 bases between the two ends. The CDR3 is CAWDIQGTGNTEAFF. For the CDR3, the DNA is TGTGCCTGGGATATCCAGGGGACGGGGAACACTGAAGCTTTCTTT.

CDR3 in amino acids: CASSWTSGLSTDTQYF. The DNA for the CDR3 is TGTGCCAGCAGTTGGACTAGCGGATTGAGCACAGATACGCAGTATTTT. The chain uses TRBV6-5 and TRBJ2-3; 10 bases are a match to TRBD2. Germline CDR1 and CDR2: MNHEY and SVGAGI. V shed 4 bases and J 0 bases; nucleotides not matched to a gene: 4. The CDR3 runs to 16 residues.

The V gene is TRBV6-1, the J gene TRBJ2-7; TRBD2 aligns across 9 bases. There are 16 residues in the CDR3. V dropped 6 bases and J dropped 2; count of bases not matched to a gene: 11. From germline, CDR1 is MNHNS and CDR2 SASEGT. This CDR3 reads CASSEKLAGPAYEQYF. CDR3 sequence (DNA): TGTGCCAGCAGCGAAAAACTAGCGGGTCCAGCCTACGAGCAGTACTTC.

The V gene is TRBV10-2, the J gene TRBJ2-5; D possibly corresponds to TRBD1 (6 bases). This CDR3 region has 15 residues. Germline CDR1 reads WSHSY; CDR2 reads SAAADI. Trimming removed 6 bases from V and 5 bases from J, with 19 bases in between. The CDR3 reads CASREAAGVQETQYF. As DNA, the CDR3 is TGCGCCAGCAGAGAGGCGGCAGGGGTGCAGGAGACCCAGTACTTC.

V usage is TRBV4-1 and J usage is TRBJ2-7; TRBD2 matches 7 bases. J was trimmed by 0 bases and V by 2 bases; bases with no gene match: 4. CDR1 MGHRA and CDR2 YSYEKL come from the germline V gene. CDR3 length: 15 residues. The CDR3 here is CASSQPGGSSYEQYF. CDR3 coding DNA: TGCGCCAGCAGCCAACCCGGGGGGAGCTCCTACGAGCAGTACTTC.

The rearrangement links TRBV30 to TRBJ1-3; 7 nucleotides align to TRBD1. Losses at the gene ends were 0 bases for V and 0 bases for J; bases not matched to a gene: 5. This CDR3 has 16 amino acids. Germline values: CDR1 GTSNPN, CDR2 SVGIG (reference sequence). The CDR3 region has the DNA TGTGCCTGGAGTGTAGGGGGCAGTAGCTCTGGAAACACCATATATTTT. Encoded protein: CAWSVGGSSSGNTIYF.

This sequence joins TRBV30 and TRBJ2-7, with D uncertain. The CDR3 consists of 13 residues. Germline CDR1 GTSNPN, CDR2 SVGIG (reference sequence). Trimming cost V 1 base and J 2 bases, with 9 bases left between them. The DNA for the CDR3 is TGTGCCTGGAGTGAGGATGGGCCCTACGAGCAGTACTTC. This encodes CAWSEDGPYEQYF. The whole variable domain, filled in from reference TRBV30 and TRBJ2-7, reads SQTIHQWPATLVQPVGSPLSLECTVEGTSNPNLYWYRQAAGRGLQLLFYSVGIGQISSEVPQNLSASRPQDRQFILSSKKLLLSDSGFYLCAWSEDGPYEQYFGPGTRLTVT.